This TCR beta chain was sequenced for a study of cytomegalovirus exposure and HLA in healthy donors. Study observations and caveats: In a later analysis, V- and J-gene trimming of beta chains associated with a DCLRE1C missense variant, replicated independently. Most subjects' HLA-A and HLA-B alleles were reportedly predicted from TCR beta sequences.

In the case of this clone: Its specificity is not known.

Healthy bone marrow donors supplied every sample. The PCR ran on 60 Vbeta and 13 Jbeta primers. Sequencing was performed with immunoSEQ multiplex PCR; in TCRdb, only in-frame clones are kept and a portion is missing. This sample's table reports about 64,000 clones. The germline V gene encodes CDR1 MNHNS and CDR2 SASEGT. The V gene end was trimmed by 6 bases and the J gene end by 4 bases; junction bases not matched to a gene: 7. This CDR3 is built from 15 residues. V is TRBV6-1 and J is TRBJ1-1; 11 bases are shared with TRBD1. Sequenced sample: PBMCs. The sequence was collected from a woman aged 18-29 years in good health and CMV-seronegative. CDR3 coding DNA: TGTGCCAGCAGCCTAACCGGGACAGGGGGCACTGAAGCTTTCTTT. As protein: CASSLTGTGGTEAFF.